The rows below give T cell receptor beta chains drawn from one sample of a study of shared clonotypes between healthy human individuals. Profiled with immunoSEQ multiplex PCR; TCRdb holds only in-frame clones, not every one. The table includes roughly 770,000 clones, about 97% detected once. Sequenced material: naive CD8+ T cells sorted from blood. Source of these receptors: a man aged 25 to 40 in good health. CDR3s include the opening cysteine and the closing phenylalanine or tryptophan.

j_call	v_call	cdr3_aa
TRBJ1-1	TRBV18	CASSPPGEGTEAFF
TRBJ2-2	TRBV7-9	CASAIQGTVNTGELFF
TRBJ2-3	TRBV5-5	CASSSRQLTDTQYF
TRBJ2-2	TRBV27	CASSLFLAGGSNPGELFF
TRBJ2-7	TRBV7-8	CASSSERQARYEQYF
TRBJ2-7	TRBV15	CATSSGTGPYEQYF
TRBJ2-3	TRBV7-6	CASSLRGATGTDTQYF
TRBJ2-1	TRBV7-7	CASSSDTYNEQFF
TRBJ2-7	TRBV13	CASSAQLAGGYEQYF
TRBJ2-1	TRBV7-9	CASSPRQRREEFF
TRBJ2-2	TRBV5-4	CASSLETGDTGELFF
TRBJ2-1	TRBV19	CASTYAASGRSEQFF
TRBJ1-5	TRBV28	CASSLRPGPIAIQGDQPQHF
TRBJ2-5	TRBV7-9	CASSHLLGRVQETQYF
TRBJ2-2	TRBV7-9	CASSLPATAGGTGELFF
TRBJ1-1	TRBV6-1	CASSDHRTGLTEAFF
TRBJ2-7	TRBV5-6	CASSYGTVSYEQYF
TRBJ1-4	TRBV5-1	CASSLASGEKLFF
TRBJ1-5	TRBV4-1	CASSQEGNLPQHF
TRBJ2-7	TRBV29-1	CSVETTSGRAGEQYF
TRBJ2-3	TRBV9	CASSSSETRTGGLDTQYF
TRBJ2-2	TRBV30	CAWTATGELFF
TRBJ2-3	TRBV28	CASSRLAGGRDTQYF
TRBJ2-1	TRBV4-3	CASSQDNGDSYNEQFF
TRBJ2-1	TRBV11-2	CASSLAFRAGEYNEQFF
TRBJ2-7	TRBV30	CAWSATGGLYEQYF
TRBJ2-1	TRBV10-3	CAISPGGNEQFF
TRBJ1-1	TRBV7-9	CASRVNSGTGEIGAFF
TRBJ2-5	TRBV11-2	CASSLDRTGALETQYF
TRBJ2-7	TRBV5-4	CASSPDVGTYEQYF
TRBJ2-2	TRBV7-2	CASSLGQGFANTGELFF
TRBJ2-7	TRBV11-2	CASRSRLAGVAKAYEQYF
TRBJ1-1	TRBV5-4	CASSLDWANTEAFF
TRBJ1-5	TRBV28	CASSQGSDRNQPQHF
TRBJ2-1	TRBV6-1	CASSGGLAGPHFYNEQFF
TRBJ1-5	TRBV27	CASSFRWGEYSNQPQHF
TRBJ2-3	TRBV28	CASSLDWTDTDTDTQYF
TRBJ2-7	TRBV7-6	CASSSDTYEQYF
TRBJ1-1	TRBV7-9	CASSDAGRGTEAFF
TRBJ2-3	TRBV4-2	CASSQELAATDTQYF
TRBJ2-1	TRBV29-1	CSVEGQGGYNEQFF
TRBJ1-2	TRBV10-2	CASTERGRDYGYTF
TRBJ2-7	TRBV11-2	CASSLSPSGPYEQYF
TRBJ2-7	TRBV5-4	CASSGRETYEQYF
TRBJ2-1	TRBV11-2	CASSPLGGSSSYNEQFF
TRBJ1-2	TRBV2	CASSARDRGLANYGYTF
TRBJ1-5	TRBV7-9	CASSLYNQPQHF
TRBJ2-1	TRBV7-9	CASSERLAGGPSSYNEQFF
TRBJ2-7	TRBV7-2	CASSYRLAGGFLEQYF
TRBJ2-3	TRBV21-1	CASSNPFLGGTDTQYF
TRBJ1-5	TRBV14	CASSGRGGDQPQHF
TRBJ2-7	TRBV27	CASSLYRRGEQYF
TRBJ2-3	TRBV27	CASSFQASSKDTQYF
TRBJ2-7	TRBV7-9	CASSLALGQAYEQYF
TRBJ2-7	TRBV27	CASTPVAGRAGYEQYF